The 18 T cell receptor beta chains in this list originate from one sample, sequenced in a study of coeliac disease. Profiled with immunoSEQ multiplex PCR; TCRdb holds only in-frame clones, not every one. This table has roughly 3,400 clones, around half appearing once. What was sequenced was intraepithelial lymphocytes from the gut. Receptors were obtained from a woman in her seventies with celiac disease.

The CDR3 DNA follows: TGTGCCAGCAGAAGCCCAACTAATGAAAAACTGTTTTTT. This translates into CASRSPTNEKLFF. The genes are TRBV28 and TRBJ1-4; the D is unclear. CDR3 length equals 13 residues. V was trimmed by 6 bases and J by 0 bases, leaving 5 bases between them. Germline CDR1 and CDR2: MDHEN and SYDVKM.

This clone came up a few times. The CDR3 sequence is CASSYFRDRNTGELFF. CDR3 bases: TGTGCCAGCAGCTATTTCCGGGACAGGAACACCGGGGAGCTGTTTTTT. This rearrangement joins TRBV7-8 to TRBJ2-2; 7 bases line up with TRBD1. CDR1 and CDR2 (germline): SGHVS, FQNEAQ. Trimming cost V 4 bases and J 1 base; bases outside gene matches: 6. This CDR3 contains 16 residues.

The table lists this clone with a few counts. V is TRBV7-9 and J is TRBJ2-3; weak D call: TRBD2 (6 bases). V was clipped by 5 bases and J by 4 bases, with 10 bases between them. Germline CDR1 reads SEHNR; CDR2 reads FQNEAQ (reference sequence). The CDR3 contains 13 residues. CDR3 nucleotide sequence: TGTGCCAGCAGCCCCGGGACTTCAGATACGCAGTATTTT. Protein sequence: CASSPGTSDTQYF.

CDR3 sequence: CASSLGQGEVKLFF. CDR3 sequence (DNA): TGCGCCAGCAGCCTGGGACAGGGGGAGGTGAAACTGTTTTTT. The chain carries TRBV4-1 and TRBJ1-4; TRBD1 agrees at 11 bases. The J segment lost 11 bases and the V segment lost 4 bases, leaving 6 bases of the junction unmatched. There are 14 residues in the CDR3. Germline values: CDR1 MGHRA, CDR2 YSYEKL.

Sample share makes this clone large. The V gene is TRBV19, the J gene TRBJ2-1; D not resolved. Between the trimmed V and J ends, which lost 3 bases and 6 bases, there was a span of 9 bases. The CDR3 covers 13 residues. Germline V gene sequence: CDR1 LNHDA, CDR2 SQIVND (reference sequence). CDR3 sequence (DNA): TGTGCCAGTAGTATGGCGAGGTTCAATGAGCAGTTCTTC. Residues: CASSMARFNEQFF. Full variable domain (missing parts from reference TRBV19 and TRBJ2-1): DGGITQSPKYLFRKEGQNVTLSCEQNLNHDAMYWYRQDPGQGLRLIYYSQIVNDFQKGDIAEGYSVSREKKESFPLTVTSAQKNPTAFYLCASSMARFNEQFFGPGTRLTVL.

This chain connects TRBV6-1 to TRBJ2-7; D perhaps matches TRBD1 (6 bases). The CDR3 length is 15 residues. The V gene lost 3 bases and the J gene lost 4 bases, with 16 bases spanning the gap. CDR1 is MNHNS, CDR2 SASEGT, per germline. The CDR3 here is CASSETGAPVYEQYF. The CDR3 DNA is TGTGCCAGCAGTGAGACAGGTGCCCCCGTATACGAGCAGTACTTC.

This sequence joins TRBV29-1 and TRBJ2-7; no reliable D call. The CDR3 has 13 amino acids. Germline V gene lookup returns CDR1 SQVTM and CDR2 ANQGSEA. Trimming took 3 bases from V and 1 from J, leaving 10 bases between them. The CDR3 protein is CSVENSLSYEQYF. The CDR3 nucleotides are TGCAGCGTTGAGAACAGCCTTTCCTACGAGCAGTACTTC.

This clone was recorded a few times. The V and J genes are TRBV4-2 and TRBJ2-7; 9 positions agree with TRBD1. The J segment lost 3 bases and the V segment lost 0 bases, leaving 3 bases of the junction unmatched. Germline CDR1 is LGHNA and CDR2 is YNFKEQ. This CDR3 is built from 15 residues. The CDR3 region has the DNA TGTGCCAGCAGCCAAGAGCGGACAGGGGTCTACGAGCAGTACTTC. Its translation: CASSQERTGVYEQYF.

This sequence joins TRBV9 and TRBJ2-5, with 8 bases lining up with TRBD1. The V segment lost 3 bases and the J segment 4 bases; nucleotides outside the gene matches: 11. This CDR3 has 16 amino acids. The germline gives CDR1 SGDLS, CDR2 YYNGEE. The DNA for the CDR3 is TGTGCCAGCAGCGAGGCAGGGGGCAATTTTCTAGAGACCCAGTACTTC. Protein product: CASSEAGGNFLETQYF.

This clone qualifies as medium-sized. The chain couples TRBV9 to TRBJ2-2; a weak D match, TRBD1 (6 bases). With 0 bases removed from V and 1 base from J, the gap between germline ends came to 7 bases. From germline, CDR1 is SGDLS and CDR2 YYNGEE. The CDR3 sequence is 15 residues long. The CDR3 reads CASSVGGGNTGELFF. CDR3 in DNA: TGTGCCAGCAGCGTAGGAGGGGGGAACACCGGGGAGCTGTTTTTT.

The chain carries TRBV18 and TRBJ1-5, with D tentatively TRBD1 (6 bases). CDR1 and CDR2 from the germline V gene are KGHSH and LQKENI. Trimming removed 4 bases at V and 6 bases at J, with 16 bases between. The CDR3 sequence is 15 residues long. The CDR3 sequence: CASSLNRDGAQPQHF. The CDR3 DNA sequence: TGTGCCAGCTCACTGAACAGGGACGGGGCTCAGCCCCAGCATTTT.

The chain has TRBV5-1 and TRBJ1-2; weak D call: TRBD1 (5 bases). V shed 1 base and J shed 7 bases, with 14 bases lying between them. In germline, CDR1 is SGHRS, CDR2 YFSETQ. The CDR3 runs to 14 residues. CDR3 nucleotides: TGCGCCAGCAGCTTGCAGGACATTATGGGTGGCTACACCTTC. Translating gives CASSLQDIMGGYTF.

The CDR3, as DNA: TGTGCCAGTTACCCTACGGCGACAGGGAAGGGGGCACTCGAGCAGTACTTC. This sequence encodes CASYPTATGKGALEQYF. This rearrangement joins TRBV27 to TRBJ2-7, with 7 bases matching TRBD1. CDR1 and CDR2 from the germline V gene are MNHEY and SMNVEV (reference sequence). With 9 bases clipped from V and 6 bases from J, the junction kept 23 bases outside the gene matches. The CDR3 is 17 amino acids.

The CDR3 here is CASSYRNREETQYF. The CDR3 DNA sequence: TGTGCCAGCAGCTATAGGAACAGGGAAGAGACCCAGTACTTC. This chain links TRBV7-9 with TRBJ2-5, with D possibly being TRBD1 (6 bases). This CDR3 region has 14 residues. The V gene lost 4 bases and the J gene lost 3 bases, with 12 bases spanning the gap. The germline gives CDR1 SEHNR, CDR2 FQNEAQ (reference sequence).

This clone came up once. The rearrangement links TRBV4-3 to TRBJ1-2; D gene uncertain. CDR3 size: 15 residues. V was trimmed by 1 base and J by 2 bases, leaving 11 bases between them. Germline V gene sequence: CDR1 LGHNA, CDR2 YSLEER. Written as DNA, the CDR3 is TGCGCCAGCAGCCAAGGTCCGGGCGGGAACTATGGCTACACCTTC. Translation gives CASSQGPGGNYGYTF.

The J gene is TRBJ1-2, the V gene TRBV2, with a weak D call TRBD1 (6 bases). This CDR3 region has 13 residues. Trimming stripped 1 base from V and 4 bases from J, with 7 bases between. Germline assignment: CDR1 SNHLY and CDR2 FYNNEI. The CDR3 here is CASSEGQVYGYTF. In nucleotides, the CDR3 is TGTGCCAGCAGTGAAGGACAGGTCTATGGCTACACCTTC.

The genes are TRBV19 and TRBJ2-1, with TRBD2 matching over 9 bases. Germline CDR1 and CDR2: LNHDA and SQIVND (reference sequence). J gave up 5 bases and V 2 bases, and 4 bases lay outside the gene matches. The CDR3 sequence is 15 residues long. In nucleotides, the CDR3 is TGTGCCAGTAGTATAATGGCGGGGGGGCACAATGAGCAGTTCTTC. Translating gives CASSIMAGGHNEQFF.

By share, this clone ranks as medium-sized (0.01 to 0.1%). The rearrangement links TRBV6-5 to TRBJ2-1, with TRBD2 matching 8 bases. The CDR3 extends over 15 amino acids. Germline CDR1 reads MNHEY; CDR2 reads SVGAGI. V shed 4 bases, J shed 7 bases, and the junction held 9 bases outside the gene matches. The chain's CDR3 is CASSSPGLGWNEQFF. In nucleotides, the CDR3 is TGTGCCAGCAGTTCCCCGGGACTAGGGTGGAATGAGCAGTTCTTC.